Listed below are T cell receptor beta chains from one sample, sequenced in a study of blood T cells in healthy people across ages. MiXCR, applied by TCRdb to the 5' RACE reads, yields one record per CDR3 protein. The data hold under 1,000,000 distinct CDR3 sequences, with 35% to 40% observed a single time. Input material: blood. These receptors all come from a man aged 18 to 30 in good health. Each CDR3 is given with its conserved first and last residue. D genes are given only for firm matches. Some rows mark clone size as missing; the rest say once, few, many or name a class of expanded clone.

TRBD2	TRBV6-2/TRBV6-3	TRBJ2-1	NA	CASSYSRLAGNNEQFF	TGTGCCAGCAGTTACTCTAGACTAGCGGGGAACAATGAGCAGTTCTTC
TRBD2	TRBV12-3/TRBV12-4	TRBJ2-3	NA	CASTEIGTRRTDTQYF	TGTGCCAGCACCGAGATCGGGACTAGACGCACAGATACGCAGTATTTT
TRBD1	TRBV20-1	TRBJ1-6	NA	CSARDGDRDDSPLHF	TGCAGTGCTAGAGATGGGGACAGGGACGATTCACCCCTCCACTTT
TRBD1	TRBV9	TRBJ2-7	few	CASSLPRDRVDNEQYF	TGTGCCAGCAGCTTACCCCGGGACAGAGTAGACAATGAGCAGTACTTC
TRBD2	TRBV4-3	TRBJ2-1	NA	CASSQDPLGGTGDEQFF	TGCGCCAGCAGCCAAGACCCCCTCGGGGGGACTGGGGATGAGCAGTTCTTC
NA	TRBV6-1	TRBJ1-5	few	CASTATGLNQPQHF	TGTGCCAGCACCGCGACAGGTCTTAATCAGCCCCAGCATTTT
NA	TRBV29-1	TRBJ1-2	many	CSVSGPGHSGYTF	TGCAGCGTGTCCGGACCGGGACATTCGGGCTACACCTTC
NA	TRBV20-1	TRBJ2-5	NA	CSARGVAQETQYF	TGCAGTGCTAGAGGTGTTGCCCAAGAGACCCAGTACTTC
NA	TRBV20-1	TRBJ1-2	many	CSATTGESYGYTF	TGCAGTGCAACGACAGGAGAGAGCTATGGCTACACCTTC
TRBD1	TRBV12-3/TRBV12-4	TRBJ1-5	few	CASSETGTSNQPQHF	TGTGCCAGCAGTGAGACAGGGACGAGCAATCAGCCCCAGCATTTT
NA	TRBV12-3/TRBV12-4	TRBJ2-2	few	CASRPGGGELFF	TGTGCCAGCAGACCGGGTGGCGGGGAGCTGTTTTTT
NA	TRBV12-3/TRBV12-4	TRBJ2-1	many	CASIEQSSYNEQFF	TGTGCCAGCATAGAGCAGAGCTCCTACAATGAGCAGTTCTTC
TRBD2	TRBV9	TRBJ2-1	NA	CASNRLAGGPSEQFF	TGTGCCAGCAACCGACTAGCGGGAGGGCCTTCTGAGCAGTTCTTC
NA	TRBV25-1	TRBJ1-1	NA	CASNKGNTEAFF	TGTGCCAGCAATAAGGGGAACACTGAAGCTTTCTTT
TRBD2	TRBV5-5	TRBJ2-7	NA	CASSLAERGFSYEQYF	TGTGCCAGCAGCTTGGCTGAGCGGGGGTTCTCCTACGAGCAGTACTTC
NA	TRBV6-2/TRBV6-3	TRBJ2-5	NA	CASSYSRTANQETQYF	TGTGCCAGCAGTTACTCTCGGACAGCTAATCAAGAGACCCAGTACTTC
TRBD1	TRBV30	TRBJ1-1	NA	CAWRKNPDREAFF	TGTGCCTGGAGAAAGAACCCGGACAGGGAAGCTTTCTTT
NA	TRBV2	TRBJ1-2	NA	CASSERDPGGYGYTF	TGTGCCAGCAGTGAAAGGGATCCTGGCGGCTATGGCTACACCTTC
NA	TRBV12-3/TRBV12-4	TRBJ2-7	few	CASTPTRLLSYNEQYF	TGTGCCAGCACCCCGACTCGCTTACTCTCCTACAATGAGCAGTACTTC
TRBD2	TRBV20-1	TRBJ2-3	NA	CSARIPSGGDTQYF	TGCAGTGCCCGGATCCCTAGCGGGGGGGATACGCAGTATTTT
NA	TRBV6-5	TRBJ2-5	NA	CASSYSEGGYNEQYF	TGTGCCAGCAGTTACTCGGAGGGTGGGTACAATGAGCAGTACTTC
NA	TRBV4-3	TRBJ2-1	NA	CASSQDLGHNNEQFF	TGCGCCAGCAGCCAAGATCTGGGACATAACAATGAGCAGTTCTTC
NA	TRBV7-2	TRBJ2-7	many	CASSLEAGNYEQYF	TGTGCCAGCAGCTTAGAGGCCGGTAACTACGAGCAGTACTTC
NA	TRBV20-1	TRBJ2-5	many	CSALAGIGETQYF	TGCAGTGCCCTTGCGGGGATCGGAGAGACCCAGTACTTC
NA	TRBV11-2	TRBJ1-2	NA	CASSPRQDNGYTF	TGTGCCAGCAGCCCACGACAGGATAATGGCTACACCTTC
NA	TRBV2	TRBJ2-7	many	CASKGRVYEQYF	TGTGCCAGCAAGGGCCGAGTCTACGAGCAGTACTTC
NA	TRBV24-1	TRBJ2-2	NA	CATSDLRDGDTGELFF	TGTGCCACCAGTGATCTCCGGGACGGAGACACCGGGGAGCTGTTTTTT
NA	TRBV10-3	TRBJ2-7	many	CAISDRYYGEQYF	TGTGCCATCAGTGACAGGTACTACGGCGAGCAGTACTTC
NA	TRBV7-3	TRBJ2-5	NA	CASSLYNQETQYF	TGTGCCAGCAGCTTATACAACCAAGAGACCCAGTACTTC
NA	TRBV4-1	TRBJ1-1	few	CASSLGSGLGTEAFF	TGCGCCAGCAGCCTGGGATCGGGTCTGGGCACTGAAGCTTTCTTT
NA	TRBV7-9	TRBJ2-1	NA	CASSLTLSTETQFF	TGTGCCAGCAGCTTAACCCTCTCTACGGAGACCCAGTTCTTC
TRBD2	TRBV6-5	TRBJ2-1	NA	CASSSPGTSGRNEQFF	TGTGCCAGCAGTTCTCCGGGGACTAGCGGGAGGAATGAGCAGTTCTTC
TRBD1	TRBV7-6	TRBJ1-1	NA	CASSPWVRGTEAFF	TGTGCCAGCAGCCCATGGGTCAGGGGGACTGAAGCTTTCTTT
NA	TRBV29-1	TRBJ1-1	NA	CSVVREARSTEAFF	TGCAGCGTTGTTAGGGAGGCGCGGAGCACTGAAGCTTTCTTT
NA	TRBV20-1	TRBJ1-2	few	CSARVDRQGYGYTF	TGCAGTGCTAGAGTGGATAGGCAGGGCTATGGCTACACCTTC
TRBD2	TRBV5-1	TRBJ2-7	NA	CAGSRSGGSDDEQYF	TGCGCCGGATCACGCAGCGGGGGGTCGGACGATGAGCAGTACTTC
TRBD2	TRBV4-1	TRBJ2-7	NA	CATSLLAGGYEQYF	TGCGCCACCTCCCTTTTAGCGGGGGGCTACGAGCAGTACTTC
NA	TRBV7-9	TRBJ2-1	NA	CASSLQGRAEQFF	TGTGCCAGCAGCTTACAGGGCAGGGCTGAGCAGTTCTTC
TRBD2	TRBV4-2	TRBJ2-1	NA	CTSSQDVGAGDNEQFF	TGTACCAGCAGCCAAGATGTGGGAGCGGGGGACAATGAGCAGTTCTTC
NA	TRBV15	TRBJ2-1	NA	CATSRSPNQYNEQFF	TGTGCCACCAGCAGAAGCCCTAACCAATACAATGAGCAGTTCTTC
TRBD1	TRBV20-1	TRBJ1-5	NA	CSALARQGSDQPQHF	TGCAGTGCTCTGGCCCGACAGGGGTCAGATCAGCCCCAGCATTTT
NA	TRBV7-9	TRBJ1-4	many	CAEDLDNEKLFF	TGTGCCGAGGACCTCGATAATGAAAAACTGTTTTTT
NA	TRBV4-2	TRBJ1-1	NA	CASSQETGLNTEAFF	TGTGCCAGCAGCCAAGAGACAGGATTGAACACTGAAGCTTTCTTT
NA	TRBV4-3	TRBJ2-3	few	CASSQRFTDTQYF	TGCGCCAGCAGCCAAAGATTCACAGATACGCAGTATTTT
NA	TRBV27	TRBJ1-5	many	CASSSRNQPQHF	TGTGCCAGCAGTTCCCGAAATCAGCCCCAGCATTTT
NA	TRBV6-2/TRBV6-3	TRBJ2-7	NA	CASSYTGHYEQYF	TGTGCCAGCAGTTACACAGGGCATTACGAGCAGTACTTC
NA	TRBV6-5	TRBJ1-5	NA	CACSSSYSNQPQHF	TGTGCCTGCAGTTCCAGCTATAGCAATCAGCCCCAGCATTTT
NA	TRBV5-1	TRBJ2-1	many	CASSLEDYNEQFF	TGCGCCAGCAGCTTGGAAGATTACAATGAGCAGTTCTTC
TRBD2	TRBV2	TRBJ2-7	NA	CASSEIPAGGYIYNEQYF	TGTGCCAGCAGTGAAATCCCAGCGGGGGGGTACATCTACAATGAGCAGTACTTC